The 18 T cell receptor beta chains reported below all come from one sample, sequenced in a study of human T cells and chemical hapten exposure. Time point specified: patch test 3, about 24 weeks after DPC sensitization. Documented treatment: therapeutic diphenylcyclopropenone sensitization with weekly scalp DPC. TCRdb independently ran MiXCR on the RACE reads; one entry per CDR3 protein. The sample carries 100,000 to 120,000 distinct CDR3 sequences, 30% to 35% recorded once. Here the sequenced sample was whole blood, taken in connection with sensitization to the hapten diphenylcyclopropenone (DPC). The receptors shown here come from a man between 35 and 55 years old with alopecia areata. Some clones in this sample may be carry-over from other donors' samples.

This clonotype was detected a few times. The chain has TRBV6-5 and TRBJ2-7; D possibly corresponds to TRBD1 (6 bases). This CDR3 is built from 16 residues. Trimming shortened V by 0 bases and J by 2 bases, and 14 bases separated the two germline ends. Germline CDR1 and CDR2: MNHEY and SVGAGI. CDR3 amino acids: CASSYSSLGDTYEQYF. CDR3 DNA: TGTGCCAGCAGTTACTCGAGTTTGGGGGACACCTACGAGCAGTACTTC.

A few counts support this clonotype. The V gene is TRBV7-8, the J gene TRBJ2-7; D is uncertain. V was pared by 2 bases and J by 1 base, with 12 bases between. The CDR3 sequence is 15 residues long. Germline CDR1 is SGHVS and CDR2 is FQNEAQ. CDR3 DNA: TGTGCCAGCAGCTTATACGACGGCGGATCCTACGAGCAGTACTTC. It encodes CASSLYDGGSYEQYF.

The chain recombines TRBV28 with TRBJ2-6, with 9 bases aligning to TRBD2. Per germline, CDR1 MDHEN and CDR2 SYDVKM. Unmatched junction bases numbered 1, after V lost 7 bases and J lost 3 bases. This CDR3 is built from 14 residues. The CDR3 loop reads CASKTSGGANVLTF. The CDR3 coding sequence is TGTGCCAGCAAGACTAGCGGTGGGGCCAACGTCCTGACTTTC.

The chain uses TRBV7-9 and TRBJ1-1; D unclear. The germline gives CDR1 SEHNR, CDR2 FQNEAQ (reference sequence). This CDR3 is 15 amino acids long. V was shortened by 7 bases and J by 5 bases, with 20 bases between the two germline ends. In DNA, the CDR3 is TGTGCCAGCATCCGCTCCCCCGGGTCCCAAACTGAAGCTTTCTTT. This sequence encodes CASIRSPGSQTEAFF. The full variable domain, completed using reference TRBV7-9 and TRBJ1-1, is DTGVSQNPRHKITKRGQNVTFRCDPISEHNRLYWYRQTLGQGPEFLTYFQNEAQLEKSRLLSDRFSAERPKGSFSTLEIQRTEQGDSAMYLCASIRSPGSQTEAFFGQGTRLTVV.

This clonotype was seen only a few times. The rearrangement links TRBV11-2 to TRBJ2-1; no firm D call. Germline V gives CDR1 SGHAT, CDR2 FQNNGV. Trimming shortened V by 5 bases and J by 6 bases, and 2 bases separated the two germline ends. This CDR3 has 10 amino acids. The DNA of the CDR3 is TGTGCCAGCAGCACCAATGAGCAGTTCTTC. Protein: CASSTNEQFF.

This chain connects TRBV6-2 or TRBV6-3 to TRBJ1-2; D remains unclear. Germline V gene sequence: CDR1 MNHEY, CDR2 SVGEGT. V was trimmed by 5 bases and J by 3 bases, leaving 13 bases between them. This CDR3 has 14 amino acids. This CDR3 reads CASSPQTVYYGYTF. CDR3 DNA sequence: TGTGCCAGCAGTCCCCAAACAGTATACTATGGCTACACCTTC.

The CDR3, as DNA: TGTGCCAGCACCTCGGGACATAGCTCTGGGGCCAACGTCCTGACTTTC. It encodes CASTSGHSSGANVLTF. The J gene is TRBJ2-6, the V gene TRBV6-5; tentative D call: TRBD1 (6 bases). The CDR3 contains 16 residues. The ends were cut back, 7 bases at V and 0 bases at J, with 13 bases in the middle. Germline V gives CDR1 MNHEY, CDR2 SVGAGI.

Relative to its sample, this clonotype is medium-sized (0.01 to 0.1%). The chain carries TRBV29-1 and TRBJ2-3; D unclear. The germline CDR1 and CDR2 sequences are SQVTM and ANQGSEA. CDR3 length: 12 amino acids. V lost 7 bases to trimming and J lost 5 bases, with 13 bases between them. The CDR3 loop reads CSGIEMGDTQYF. The CDR3 nucleotides read TGCAGCGGGATAGAGATGGGAGATACGCAGTATTTT.

The J gene is TRBJ2-5, the V gene TRBV5-1; D is ambiguous. Trimming shortened V by 0 bases and J by 1 base, and 10 bases separated the two germline ends. The CDR3 loop spans 15 amino acids. The germline V gene encodes CDR1 SGHRS and CDR2 YFSETQ. CDR3 DNA: TGCGCCAGCAGCTTGGTCTCTAAACTCCAAGAGACCCAGTACTTC. It yields the protein CASSLVSKLQETQYF.

The V and J genes are TRBV12-3 or TRBV12-4 and TRBJ2-5; D not resolved. The CDR3 has 15 residues. V lost 4 bases, J lost 1 base, and 13 bases lay in between. Here the CDR3 DNA reads TGTGCCAGCAGTTCCCGCGGCGAACTCCAAGAGACCCAGTACTTC. Protein product: CASSSRGELQETQYF.

The rearrangement joins TRBV12-3 or TRBV12-4 to TRBJ1-4; D is possibly TRBD1 (6 bases). This CDR3 is 15 amino acids long. Trimming stripped 7 bases from V and 4 bases from J, with 16 bases between. CDR3 nucleotides: TGTGCCAGCAAAGAAACAGGGAGACTTAATGAAAAACTGTTTTTT. As protein: CASKETGRLNEKLFF.

CDR3 bases: TGTGCCAGCAGGGCGTCAGGGGGACTAGCGGGATGGGGAACACAAGAGACCCAGTACTTC. It encodes CASRASGGLAGWGTQETQYF. V usage is TRBV6-5 and J usage is TRBJ2-5; 13 bases agree with TRBD2. This CDR3 comprises 20 residues. From germline, CDR1 is MNHEY and CDR2 SVGAGI. The trim removed 6 bases at V and 2 bases at J, leaving 18 bases unmatched.

This clonotype was observed a handful of times. This rearrangement joins TRBV10-3 to TRBJ2-7; D uncertain. The germline CDR1 and CDR2 sequences are ENHRY and SYGVKD. V was shortened by 3 bases and J by 1 base, with 10 bases between the two germline ends. The CDR3 contains 14 residues. CDR3 bases: TGTGCCATCAGTGAAAGGGTGGGGTCCTACGAGCAGTACTTC. The encoded protein is CAISERVGSYEQYF.

The genes are TRBV6-2 or TRBV6-3 and TRBJ2-3; D possibly matches TRBD1 or TRBD2 (5 bases each). This CDR3 has 14 residues. Germline CDR1 MNHEY, CDR2 SVGEGT. The V and J ends lost 7 bases and 4 bases respectively, with 15 bases between them. The CDR3 is CASIQRGWSDTQYF. In nucleotides, the CDR3 is TGTGCCAGCATCCAGAGGGGTTGGTCAGATACGCAGTATTTT.

This chain uses TRBV19 with TRBJ2-1, with D possibly TRBD2 on 5 matching bases. CDR3 length: 14 residues. Trimming stripped 8 bases from V and 0 bases from J, with 11 bases between. CDR1 is LNHDA, CDR2 SQIVND, per germline (reference sequence). The chain's CDR3 is CASGSGSSYNEQFF. CDR3 coding DNA: TGTGCCAGTGGAAGCGGAAGCTCCTACAATGAGCAGTTCTTC.

The rearrangement joins TRBV4-1 to TRBJ2-3, with no clear D. The length of the CDR3 is 14 residues. Germline V gene data show CDR1 as MGHRA and CDR2 as YSYEKL. The V end lost 1 base, the J end lost 0 bases, and 5 bases lay between the germline ends. CDR3 sequence (DNA): TGCGCCAGCAGCCAAGTTTCAAGCACAGATACGCAGTATTTT. This gives the protein CASSQVSSTDTQYF.

The chain is built from TRBV11-3 and TRBJ2-1; D gene unclear. This CDR3 is 18 amino acids long. Germline V gene lookup returns CDR1 SGHNT and CDR2 YENEEA. The germline V and J ends were trimmed by 5 bases and 0 bases, with 20 bases remaining between them. DNA for the CDR3: TGTGCCAGCAGCCTGGTCTCTACGGGTCGAAGCTCCTACAATGAGCAGTTCTTC. Translating gives CASSLVSTGRSSYNEQFF.

In its sample, this clonotype was seen a few times. The chain uses TRBV20-1 and TRBJ1-5; D is undetermined. V lost 3 bases, J lost 7 bases, and 16 bases lay in between. CDR1 DFQATT and CDR2 SNEGSKA come from the germline V gene (reference sequence). The CDR3 covers 14 residues. The CDR3 protein is CSASSRGRLQPQHF. CDR3 nucleotides: TGCAGTGCTAGTTCCCGAGGGAGGTTACAGCCCCAGCATTTT.